The entry that follows covers one TCR beta chain sequence. V lost 10 bases and J 3 bases, leaving 13 bases between the germline ends. Germline V CDR1 and CDR2: MNHEY, SVGEGT. The CDR3 consists of 13 residues. The TCRbeta library was prepared with unique molecular identifiers. TCRdb reprocessed the PCR reads with MiXCR, giving one entry per CDR3 protein. The sample lists roughly 500,000 distinct CDR3 sequences, 32% seen once, with 2% to 2.5% in the top ten. The sample belongs to a study of T-cell reconstitution after alpha-beta-depleted transplantation in children. Material: PBMCs from the stem cell graft donor, obtained from the stem cell graft. This TCR was recovered from a human donor who donated a stem cell graft to a child with aplastic anemia. The V and J genes are TRBV6-2 or TRBV6-3 and TRBJ1-5; perhaps TRBD1 as D (5 bases). Here the CDR3 reads CATRRGYNQPQHF. CDR3 DNA: TGTGCCACCCGGAGGGGCTACAATCAGCCCCAGCATTTT.